The clone carrying this TCR beta chain was detected a few times. Its specificity is not known. Trimming removed 0 bases at V and 7 bases at J, with 13 bases between. Looked up from germline, CDR1 is MNHEY and CDR2 is SVGAGI. This CDR3 has 16 amino acids. TCRB libraries came from RNA via three nested multiplex PCR rounds. TCRB cDNA was made from roughly 450 ng total RNA. TCRdb ran MiXCR on the multiplex PCR reads and lists one entry per CDR3 protein. Among some 10,000 distinct CDR3 sequences listed, 65% to 75% were seen once. This sample is part of a study of tumor-infiltrating lymphocytes in glioblastoma multiforme. Study-level findings and limits: T cells were not sorted into functional subsets.

The rearrangement joins TRBV6-5 to TRBJ1-6; D is uncertain. This TCR was recovered from a male donor with glioblastoma. The sequenced sample was brain tumor tissue. The CDR3 nucleotides read TGTGCCAGCAGTTACTCGACGCTGGGCAACAATTCACCCCTCCACTTT. Translation: CASSYSTLGNNSPLHF.